At least ten counts were recorded for the clone carrying this T cell receptor beta chain. Its antigen remains unidentified. This CDR3 is 14 amino acids long. After removal of 2 bases from V and 8 bases from J, the junction contained 3 bases not matched to a gene. In germline, CDR1 is SNHLY, CDR2 FYNNEI. This sample stems from a study of T cells in Graves' hyperthyroidism and ophthalmopathy. Whole-study findings and limits: Most thyroid clonotypes expanded above 0.001 were also detected in blood. Stable hyperthyroidism was separated from ophthalmopathy by a model based on 13 V-J features.

TCR beta CDR3 region amplification was performed from RNA transcripts. HTBI primers were employed in a first-round RT-PCR of the TCR CDR3. TCRdb reanalysed the multiplex PCR reads using MiXCR and keeps one entry per CDR3 protein. The sample shows hundreds of thousands of distinct CDR3 sequences, around 15% of them seen only once. This chain connects TRBV2 to TRBJ2-1, with 10 bases lining up with TRBD2. Sample: blood. This TCR derives from a woman between 40 and 50 years old with Graves' ophthalmopathy. CDR3 in DNA: TGTGCCAGCAGTGAAAAGCGGGAGGGTCATGAGCAGTTCTTC. Protein product: CASSEKREGHEQFF.